One sample yielded the 25 T cell receptor beta chains listed below, sequenced in a study of response to subunit inactivated influenza vaccine. TCRdb re-analysed the RT-PCR reads in MiXCR, keeping a single row per CDR3 protein. Counted here are 500,000 to 750,000 distinct CDR3 sequences, 11% to 15% occurring once; the ten biggest clones make up approximately 10%. The sample in question was PBMCs from blood, obtained roughly 13 days after vaccination. These receptor sequences come from a man aged 45-65 years who received an inactivated influenza vaccine.

The chain carries TRBV29-1 and TRBJ2-5; 12 bases are shared with TRBD2. The junction had 4 bases not matched to a gene; V was cut back by 3 bases and J by 5 bases. Germline CDR1 is SQVTM and CDR2 is ANQGSEA. The CDR3 has 14 residues. This chain's CDR3 is CSVDILAGGETQYF. The CDR3 region has the DNA TGCAGCGTTGATATCCTAGCGGGAGGGGAGACCCAGTACTTC.

CDR3 in DNA: TGTGCCAGCAGCTTTACAGGGCTTGGATACGAGCAGTACTTC. Translated: CASSFTGLGYEQYF. V and J are TRBV12-3 or TRBV12-4 and TRBJ2-7; perhaps TRBD1 as D (6 bases). The CDR3 totals 14 residues. V lost 6 bases to trimming and J lost 4 bases, with 16 bases between them.

The V gene is TRBV12-3 or TRBV12-4, the J gene TRBJ2-7; D perhaps matches TRBD1 (6 bases). The CDR3 runs to 14 residues. Trimming took off 5 bases at V and 5 bases at J, with 16 bases between the two ends. CDR3 in DNA: TGTGCCAGCAGTCTTCGCGTACAGGGCAACGAGCAGTACTTC. Amino acid sequence: CASSLRVQGNEQYF.

The V and J genes are TRBV2 and TRBJ2-5; no clear D. The germline V gene has CDR1 SNHLY and CDR2 FYNNEI. The V gene lost 1 base and the J gene lost 3 bases, with 6 bases spanning the gap. The CDR3 is made up of 13 amino acids. The CDR3 bases are TGTGCCAGCAGTGAAGATACAGAAGAGACCCAGTACTTC. Translation gives CASSEDTEETQYF.

This clonotype was picked up a small number of times. The chain is built from TRBV7-2 and TRBJ1-1, with a tentative D call TRBD1 (5 bases). The CDR3 runs to 14 residues. CDR1 is SGHTA, CDR2 FQGNSA, per germline. Trimming shortened V by 1 base and J by 8 bases, and 14 bases separated the two germline ends. This CDR3 reads CASSLGPQGREAFF. In DNA form, the CDR3 reads TGTGCCAGCAGCTTAGGCCCTCAGGGTAGGGAAGCTTTCTTT.

This clonotype was seen more than once but under ten times. The CDR3 region has the DNA TGCAGCGCTGGGGCTAGCGGGAGTAGGACAGATACGCAGTATTTT. Translated, it gives CSAGASGSRTDTQYF. This rearrangement joins TRBV29-1 to TRBJ2-3; 10 nucleotides line up with TRBD2. J lost 3 bases, V lost 7 bases, and 10 bases had no gene match. Germline V gene sequence: CDR1 SQVTM, CDR2 ANQGSEA. The CDR3 has 15 residues.

V gene TRBV28 combines with J gene TRBJ1-1; D might be TRBD1 (6 bases). The germline CDR1 and CDR2 sequences are MDHEN and SYDVKM. The CDR3 spans 12 residues. V was pared by 9 bases and J by 5 bases, with 13 bases between. The chain's CDR3 is CASGLDRTEAFF. The CDR3 bases are TGTGCCAGTGGATTGGACAGAACTGAAGCTTTCTTT.

This clonotype showed up many times. V is TRBV5-1 and J is TRBJ1-6; D is perhaps TRBD1 (6 bases). Germline loops: CDR1 SGHRS, CDR2 YFSETQ. CDR3 size: 15 residues. Deletions cut 0 bases from V and 6 bases from J, with 10 bases between. The CDR3 bases are TGCGCCAGCAGCTTGGATCCGGACAGTAATTCACCCCTCCACTTT. This translates into CASSLDPDSNSPLHF.

J is TRBJ2-1 and V is TRBV27; no reliable D call. V was shortened by 8 bases and J by 10 bases, with 12 bases between the two germline ends. The CDR3 is 11 amino acids. Looked up from germline, CDR1 is MNHEY and CDR2 is SMNVEV (reference sequence). The CDR3 DNA sequence: TGTGCCAGCCCCCGTCGGTTCGAGCAGTTCTTC. Amino acid sequence: CASPRRFEQFF.

V usage is TRBV7-2 and J usage is TRBJ2-5; TRBD1 agrees at 7 bases. Germline V gives CDR1 SGHTA, CDR2 FQGNSA. The CDR3 covers 15 residues. Trimming removed 0 bases from V and 5 bases from J; junction bases left unmatched: 6. The CDR3 sequence: CASSLARQGTETQYF. In DNA, the CDR3 is TGTGCCAGCAGCTTAGCGCGACAGGGTACGGAGACCCAGTACTTC.

This clonotype has a handful of counts. This sequence joins TRBV20-1 and TRBJ2-2, with a possible D match to TRBD1 (6 bases). V was pared by 4 bases and J by 1 base, with 16 bases between. This CDR3 has 16 residues. Germline V lookup: CDR1 DFQATT, CDR2 SNEGSKA (reference sequence). This chain's CDR3 is CSANDFDRMNTGELFF. DNA of the CDR3: TGCAGTGCTAACGACTTCGACAGGATGAACACCGGGGAGCTGTTTTTT.

The chain employs TRBV12-3 or TRBV12-4 and TRBJ2-2; TRBD2 might be the D (6 bases). V was clipped by 9 bases and J by 4 bases, with 15 bases between them. CDR3 length equals 14 residues. CDR3 coding DNA: TGTGCCAGTAGACTAGTAAGGAGCACCGGGGAGCTGTTTTTT. Its protein is CASRLVRSTGELFF.

The chain is built from TRBV7-2 and TRBJ2-7, with 7 bases matching TRBD1. This CDR3 comprises 14 residues. Trimming took 5 bases from V and 0 from J; bases not matched to a gene: 4. Germline CDR1 SGHTA, CDR2 FQGNSA. CDR3 region: CASSKGQSSYEQYF. The CDR3 DNA sequence: TGTGCCAGCAGCAAGGGACAGAGCTCCTACGAGCAGTACTTC.

This clonotype was recorded a few times. The J gene is TRBJ2-7, the V gene TRBV6-2 or TRBV6-3, with D perhaps matching TRBD2 (5 bases). Trimming removed 0 bases at V and 2 bases at J, with 11 bases between. The CDR3 spans 15 residues. Germline CDR1 and CDR2: MNHEY and SVGEGT. The CDR3 loop is CASSYSLDGAYEQYF. The CDR3 bases are TGTGCCAGCAGTTACTCGCTGGACGGGGCCTACGAGCAGTACTTC.

V is TRBV11-2 and J is TRBJ2-7, with 13 positions matching TRBD2. This CDR3 has 19 residues. Unmatched junction bases numbered 11, after V lost 1 base and J lost 2 bases. Germline V gene data show CDR1 as SGHAT and CDR2 as FQNNGV. This chain's CDR3 is CASSLGTILAGGRAYEQYF. The CDR3 nucleotides are TGTGCCAGCAGCTTAGGCACAATACTAGCGGGAGGGAGGGCCTACGAGCAGTACTTC.

V and J are TRBV6-2 or TRBV6-3 and TRBJ2-1; D possibly corresponds to TRBD1 (6 bases). V shed 1 base and J shed 4 bases, with 8 bases lying between them. Germline V lookup: CDR1 MNHEY, CDR2 SVGEGT. CDR3 size: 14 residues. The CDR3 region is CASSYFTGYNEQFF. The CDR3 nucleotides are TGTGCCAGCAGTTACTTTACAGGGTACAATGAGCAGTTCTTC.

The chain joins TRBV5-1 to TRBJ2-3; D may be TRBD2 (5 bases). In germline, CDR1 is SGHRS, CDR2 YFSETQ. V lost 7 bases and J lost 3, with 9 bases in between. This CDR3 region has 12 residues. The CDR3 DNA reads as TGCGCCAGCGTGCCGGGGACAGATACGCAGTATTTT. Protein sequence: CASVPGTDTQYF.

This clonotype was detected only a few times. The genes are TRBV4-2 and TRBJ2-3; unclear D gene. Germline-derived CDR1 and CDR2 are LGHNA and YNFKEQ. This CDR3 contains 15 residues. The V end lost 0 bases, the J end lost 5 bases, and 12 bases lay between the germline ends. The CDR3 loop is CASSQEVSVGDTQYF. CDR3 DNA sequence: TGTGCCAGCAGCCAAGAAGTCAGCGTGGGAGATACGCAGTATTTT.

This clonotype was recorded a few times. This chain joins TRBV7-9 and TRBJ1-2; D possibly corresponds to TRBD1 (6 bases). V lost 5 bases and J 9 bases, leaving 16 bases between the germline ends. Germline lookup yields CDR1 SEHNR and CDR2 FQNEAQ (reference sequence). The CDR3 has 13 residues. The CDR3 DNA follows: TGTGCCAGCAGCCTAACAGGGCGTAGAAGCTACACCTTC. It codes for CASSLTGRRSYTF.

The V gene is TRBV2, the J gene TRBJ1-2; 9 bases align to TRBD1. CDR1 and CDR2 from the germline V gene are SNHLY and FYNNEI. The junction had 7 bases not matched to a gene; V was cut back by 4 bases and J by 13 bases. The CDR3 covers 12 residues. The CDR3 loop reads CASSAMGQGTTF. CDR3 nucleotide sequence: TGTGCCAGCAGTGCTATGGGACAGGGAACCACCTTC.

This clonotype occurred a few times. The V gene is TRBV3-1, the J gene TRBJ1-1; D remains unclear. Germline V gene lookup returns CDR1 LGHDT and CDR2 YNNKEL (reference sequence). The CDR3 totals 13 residues. The V end was cut by 2 bases, the J end by 2 bases, with 6 bases between. The CDR3 nucleotides read TGTGCCAGCAGCCAATTCCACAACACTGAAGCTTTCTTT. This gives the protein CASSQFHNTEAFF.

This clonotype occurred a few times. This chain links TRBV12-3 or TRBV12-4 with TRBJ2-3; D not certain. V lost 2 bases and J lost 8, with 11 bases in between. The CDR3 is 13 residues long. Written as DNA, the CDR3 is TGTGCCAGCAGTTTATCGGTCCTATTTACGCAGTATTTT. Encoded protein: CASSLSVLFTQYF.

This clonotype was seen a few times. The chain combines TRBV24-1 with TRBJ2-5, with a tentative D call TRBD1 (6 bases). The V and J ends lost 4 bases and 5 bases respectively, with 22 bases between them. The CDR3 runs 17 residues. The germline CDR1 and CDR2 sequences are KGHDR and SFDVKD. CDR3 sequence reads: CATSDPTDRKGKETQYF. DNA for the CDR3: TGTGCCACCAGTGACCCTACCGACAGGAAAGGGAAGGAGACCCAGTACTTC.

The sample holds many counts of this clonotype. V is TRBV25-1 and J is TRBJ2-7; 7 bases map to TRBD1. Per the germline V gene, CDR1 is MGHDK and CDR2 is SYGVNS. This CDR3 region has 13 residues. Trimming cost V 4 bases and J 3 bases; bases outside gene matches: 3. CDR3 sequence (DNA): TGTGCCAGCAGTGTGGGACAGCTCTACGAGCAGTACTTC. Translating gives CASSVGQLYEQYF.

This clonotype was recorded at least ten times. The gene calls are TRBV6-5 and TRBJ2-2, with D unresolved. Deletions cut 4 bases from V and 1 base from J, with 7 bases between. The CDR3 is 14 residues long. Germline loops: CDR1 MNHEY, CDR2 SVGAGI. The CDR3, as DNA: TGTGCCAGCAGTTCCGGGTTGAACACCGGGGAGCTGTTTTTT. Translation gives CASSSGLNTGELFF.